The subject of this entry is one T cell receptor beta chain. The entry originates in a study of blood T cell repertoires in COVID-19. Across the study: Some COVID-19 samples were acute and others convalescent; all came from the United States, Italy and Spain. T cells, B-cell-depleted T cells, or PBMCs supplied cDNA or gDNA.

The CDR3 is made up of 16 amino acids. CDR1 is MNHEY and CDR2 is SVGAGI in the germline V gene. Trimming cost V 2 bases and J 5 bases, with 19 bases left between them. Original analysis: Estimated nucleated cell counts came from reference gene primer amplification. Assay: immunoSEQ multiplex PCR; the TCRdb copy retains only in-frame clones and omits some. Clone size and the V and J calls come from that table; the DNA yielded D and trimming. This sample yields 150,000 or so clones, of which approximately 88% are seen a single time; about 5% belongs to the top ten. The sequence came from a human donor in a cohort sampled during active COVID-19. The chain combines TRBV6-5 with TRBJ2-7, with D possibly TRBD2 on 5 matching bases. Sequenced material: peripheral blood. CDR3 amino acids: CASSYLTSNPRDEQYF. The CDR3 DNA reads TGTGCCAGCAGTTACCTAACTAGTAACCCGCGGGACGAGCAGTACTTC.